This T cell receptor (beta chain) was found in a study of shared T cell receptors in the human thymus. The method was immunoSEQ multiplex PCR; TCRdb's version includes in-frame clones alone and lacks a portion of them. The data hold 450,000 to 650,000 clones, with 70% to 80% observed a single time. Losses at the gene ends were 6 bases for V and 6 bases for J; bases not matched to a gene: 11. Germline loops: CDR1 SGHVT, CDR2 SQSDAQ. The CDR3 has 16 amino acids. These sequences were also reported in another study, on human thymus T cells. Per that study: Related research described strongly overlapping thymic repertoires in unrelated people.

The specimen sequenced was thymocytes. The TCR was taken from a boy younger than two with a congenital heart defect. The chain employs TRBV7-4 and TRBJ2-1, with 10 bases identical to TRBD2. CDR3 loop: CASREVRLAGANEQFF. CDR3 bases: TGTGCCAGCAGGGAAGTTCGGCTAGCGGGAGCCAATGAGCAGTTCTTC.